A single sample gave rise to the 22 T cell receptor beta chains below, sequenced in a study of regulatory T cells in long-lasting Graves disease. Time point: newly diagnosed GD, antithyroid drugs for less than 3 months. From RNA extracted from PBMCs, the TCR library was made. In building TCR beta libraries, iRepertoire HTBI primers were used together with Arm-PCR of CDR3 regions. TCRdb passed the multiplex PCR reads through MiXCR, listing each CDR3 protein once. Of hundreds of thousands of distinct CDR3 sequences listed, 13% are singletons. These data also featured in a second study, about T cells in Graves' hyperthyroidism and ophthalmopathy.

The specimen comprised peripheral blood mononuclear cells (PBMCs), sampled at new diagnosis, from a patient treated with antithyroid drugs. The receptors originated from a man younger than 40 with Graves disease.

In its sample, this clonotype was seen many times. The V gene is TRBV27, the J gene TRBJ1-2; D remains ambiguous. The V and J ends lost 3 bases and 6 bases respectively, with 17 bases between them. Germline V gene data show CDR1 as MNHEY and CDR2 as SMNVEV (reference sequence). CDR3 length: 15 amino acids. CDR3 amino acids: CASSLAAGSPNGYTF. The CDR3 coding sequence is TGTGCCAGCAGTTTGGCGGCAGGCTCCCCTAATGGCTACACCTTC.

This clonotype was seen at least ten times. CDR3 DNA: TGCAGTGCGAGACCAGGCGGCGGGACCGGCTACACCTTC. This codes for CSARPGGGTGYTF. J is TRBJ1-2 and V is TRBV20-1, with TRBD1 as a possible D gene (5 bases). Germline V gene data show CDR1 as DFQATT and CDR2 as SNEGSKA (reference sequence). The CDR3 consists of 13 residues. Trimming removed 6 bases at V and 8 bases at J, with 19 bases between.

This clonotype has at least ten counts. The chain is built from TRBV10-3 and TRBJ2-2; 10 positions agree with TRBD1. The CDR3 consists of 18 residues. The germline V gene has CDR1 ENHRY and CDR2 SYGVKD. J lost 0 bases, V lost 2 bases, and 6 bases had no gene match. The CDR3 protein is CAISEDRGRFSNTGELFF. As DNA, the CDR3 is TGTGCCATCAGTGAGGACAGGGGGCGATTTTCGAACACCGGGGAGCTGTTTTTT.

This clonotype was observed many times. The rearrangement uses TRBV30 and TRBJ2-2; TRBD2 aligns across 13 bases. The V and J ends lost 3 bases and 5 bases, in that order; junction bases with no gene match: 6. The germline V gene has CDR1 GTSNPN and CDR2 SVGIG (reference sequence). This CDR3 is 16 amino acids long. The CDR3 bases are TGTGCCTGGAGCCCGACTAGCGGGAGGCGTACCGGGGAGCTGTTTTTT. This sequence encodes CAWSPTSGRRTGELFF. Looking up the rest from reference TRBV30 and TRBJ2-2 gives the full variable domain: SQTIHQWPATLVQPVGSPLSLECTVEGTSNPNLYWYRQAAGRGLQLLFYSVGIGQISSEVPQNLSASRPQDRQFILSSKKLLLSDSGFYLCAWSPTSGRRTGELFFGEGSRLTVL.

The chain couples TRBV7-9 to TRBJ2-7; 8 nucleotides match TRBD2. V shed 5 bases and J 3 bases; nucleotides not matched to a gene: 6. CDR3 length: 14 amino acids. Germline V gives CDR1 SEHNR, CDR2 FQNEAQ (reference sequence). DNA of the CDR3: TGTGCCAGCAGCGAACTAGCGGAAGACTACGAGCAGTACTTC. It is translated as CASSELAEDYEQYF.

The chain links TRBV27 to TRBJ1-5; the D gene is possibly TRBD1 (5 bases). Germline CDR1 and CDR2: MNHEY and SMNVEV (reference sequence). V lost 7 bases and J 0 bases, leaving 13 bases between the germline ends. This CDR3 is built from 15 residues. CDR3: CASKDRDYSNQPQHF. Written as DNA, the CDR3 is TGTGCCAGCAAAGACAGAGATTATAGCAATCAGCCCCAGCATTTT.

The sample holds many counts of this clonotype. The chain couples TRBV20-1 to TRBJ2-5, with a tentative D call TRBD2 (5 bases). The CDR3 has 13 amino acids. V was clipped by 6 bases and J by 2 bases, with 13 bases between them. Looked up from germline, CDR1 is DFQATT and CDR2 is SNEGSKA (reference sequence). The CDR3 region has the DNA TGCAGTGCCCCCCCTGCGGGTCAAGAGACCCAGTACTTC. Its protein is CSAPPAGQETQYF.

V gene TRBV28 combines with J gene TRBJ2-1; D ambiguous. V lost 2 bases, J lost 10 bases, and 9 bases lay in between. The germline V gene encodes CDR1 MDHEN and CDR2 SYDVKM. The CDR3 extends over 12 amino acids. CDR3: CASSLGSSEQFF. The CDR3 DNA sequence: TGTGCCAGCAGTTTAGGTAGCAGCGAGCAGTTCTTC.

The chain recombines TRBV4-1 with TRBJ1-4; no firm D call. This CDR3 is 13 amino acids long. The germline V gene has CDR1 MGHRA and CDR2 YSYEKL. The V gene lost 3 bases and the J gene lost 8 bases, with 10 bases spanning the gap. The CDR3 sequence is CASSQIWREKLFF. The CDR3 DNA reads as TGCGCCAGCAGCCAGATCTGGCGGGAAAAACTGTTTTTT.

A few counts support this clonotype. At one end the junction does not follow the germline gene, possibly because of a read error. The chain couples TRBV7-6 to TRBJ2-1; 12 bases agree with TRBD2. The CDR3 is made up of 16 amino acids. Germline values: CDR1 SGHVS, CDR2 FNYEAQ. In DNA form, the CDR3 reads TGTGCCAGCAGTCGTTTGACTAGCGGGAGCTACAATGAGCAGTCCTTC. Protein sequence: CASSRLTSGSYNEQSF.

This clonotype turned up a few times. The rearrangement joins TRBV24-1 to TRBJ2-2; 7 bases are shared with TRBD1. The CDR3 has 15 amino acids. CDR1 KGHDR and CDR2 SFDVKD come from the germline V gene. V dropped 3 bases and J dropped 6; count of bases not matched to a gene: 6. The chain's CDR3 is CATSDGDRESGELFF. The CDR3 coding sequence is TGTGCCACCAGTGATGGAGACAGGGAGTCCGGGGAGCTGTTTTTT.

This clonotype showed up just a few times. This chain uses TRBV7-9 with TRBJ2-3; 7 nucleotides match TRBD2. CDR3 length equals 15 residues. CDR1 and CDR2 from the germline V gene are SEHNR and FQNEAQ (reference sequence). V lost 0 bases and J lost 6; bases outside the gene matches: 6. The CDR3 DNA sequence: TGTGCCAGCAGCTTAGCGGAGGCGGGGGAGGATACGCAGTATTTT. Protein product: CASSLAEAGEDTQYF.

This clonotype was observed many times. The chain joins TRBV3-1 to TRBJ2-2, with 9 nucleotides matching TRBD2. The CDR3 totals 19 residues. Germline V gene data show CDR1 as LGHDT and CDR2 as YNNKEL (reference sequence). V shed 0 bases and J 5 bases; nucleotides not matched to a gene: 13. The CDR3 region is CASSQEVPGLARDTGELFF. The DNA of the CDR3 is TGTGCCAGCAGCCAAGAAGTCCCGGGACTAGCAAGGGATACCGGGGAGCTGTTTTTT.

This clonotype has more than one count but fewer than ten. The genes are TRBV7-9 and TRBJ2-2, with TRBD1 matching over 11 bases. This CDR3 is built from 18 residues. Germline V gene sequence: CDR1 SEHNR, CDR2 FQNEAQ (reference sequence). Losses at the gene ends were 7 bases for V and 5 bases for J; bases not matched to a gene: 15. The CDR3 loop reads CASIHIGRTGGGTGELFF. The DNA of the CDR3 is TGTGCCAGCATCCACATTGGCCGGACAGGGGGCGGAACCGGGGAGCTGTTTTTT.

In this sample, this clonotype turned up many times. The V call is TRBV6-1, the J call TRBJ1-6; D gene unclear. Per the germline V gene, CDR1 is MNHNS and CDR2 is SASEGT. Between the trimmed V and J ends, which lost 8 bases and 9 bases, there was a span of 20 bases. CDR3 length: 15 amino acids. The CDR3 DNA follows: TGTGCCAGCTCTAGCTCCCAGGCCACTGGTTCACCCCTCCACTTT. It specifies CASSSSQATGSPLHF.

The rearrangement uses TRBV4-2 and TRBJ2-7, with a tentative D call TRBD1 (6 bases). The CDR3 is 16 amino acids. The V gene's germline CDR1 is LGHNA and CDR2 YNFKEQ. The V end lost 0 bases, the J end lost 1 base, and 13 bases lay between the germline ends. DNA for the CDR3: TGTGCCAGCAGCCAAGACAGGGGCTTTGTTTCCTACGAGCAGTACTTC. Amino acids: CASSQDRGFVSYEQYF.

The chain is built from TRBV6-1 and TRBJ2-7; D uncertain. Trimming pared 8 bases from V and 2 bases from J, leaving 4 bases between. This CDR3 is 10 amino acids long. Germline V gene data show CDR1 as MNHNS and CDR2 as SASEGT. The CDR3 region is CASAAYEQYF. The CDR3 DNA reads as TGTGCCAGCGCAGCCTACGAGCAGTACTTC.

This clonotype has at least ten counts. The chain has TRBV27 and TRBJ1-1, with D possibly TRBD1 on 5 matching bases. The CDR3 length is 15 residues. Trimming pared 6 bases from V and 8 bases from J, leaving 22 bases between. Germline V lookup: CDR1 MNHEY, CDR2 SMNVEV (reference sequence). CDR3: CASRTTGTTRLEAFF. CDR3 DNA sequence: TGTGCCAGCAGGACCACCGGGACCACCCGATTAGAAGCTTTCTTT.

V and J are TRBV12-3 or TRBV12-4 and TRBJ2-7; TRBD2 matches at 11 bases. This CDR3 has 13 residues. The V and J ends lost 8 bases and 11 bases, in that order; junction bases with no gene match: 11. In DNA form, the CDR3 reads TGTGCCAGCGGACGACTAGCGGGGCTGCCTGAGTACTTC. Translated, it gives CASGRLAGLPEYF.

In this sample, this clonotype turned up many times. J is TRBJ1-1 and V is TRBV19, with no clear D. V dropped 1 base and J dropped 5 bases, with 11 bases sitting between them. CDR1 and CDR2 from the germline V gene are LNHDA and SQIVND (reference sequence). There are 14 residues in the CDR3. CDR3 nucleotide sequence: TGTGCCAGTAGTATAGCTGAGGGAGGAACTGAAGCTTTCTTT. Protein sequence: CASSIAEGGTEAFF.

V gene TRBV5-8 combines with J gene TRBJ1-1; D call uncertain. V lost 7 bases and J lost 1, with 14 bases in between. From germline, CDR1 is SGHTS and CDR2 YDEGEE. This CDR3 has 14 amino acids. The CDR3 DNA reads as TGTGCCAGCCGCTCGGTAGGTAGGAACACTGAAGCTTTCTTT. As protein: CASRSVGRNTEAFF.

This clonotype occurred many times. The gene calls are TRBV29-1 and TRBJ2-7, with D possibly TRBD2 on 5 matching bases. The CDR3 covers 12 residues. The germline CDR1 and CDR2 sequences are SQVTM and ANQGSEA. The V gene lost 7 bases and the J gene lost 6 bases, with 16 bases spanning the gap. CDR3 region: CSGGPTNTEQYF. The CDR3 DNA sequence: TGCAGCGGCGGGCCTACTAACACCGAGCAGTACTTC.